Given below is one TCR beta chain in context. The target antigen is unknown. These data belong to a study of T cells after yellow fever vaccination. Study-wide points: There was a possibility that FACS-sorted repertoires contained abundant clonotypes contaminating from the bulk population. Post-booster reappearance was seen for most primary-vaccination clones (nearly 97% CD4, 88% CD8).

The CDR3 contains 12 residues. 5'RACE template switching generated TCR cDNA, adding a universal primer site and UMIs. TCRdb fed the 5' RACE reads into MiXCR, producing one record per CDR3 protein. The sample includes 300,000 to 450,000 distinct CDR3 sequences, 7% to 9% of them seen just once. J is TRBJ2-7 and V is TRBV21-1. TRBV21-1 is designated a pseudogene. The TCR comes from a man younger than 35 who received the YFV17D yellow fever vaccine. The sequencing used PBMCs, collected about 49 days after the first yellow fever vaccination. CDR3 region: CASSRHSGEQYV. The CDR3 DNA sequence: TGTGCCAGCAGCAGGCATTCAGGCGAGCAGTACGTC.